Detailed here is one T cell receptor (beta chain). This specimen comes from a study of OX40 agonist ivuxolimab in advanced cancers. For the study at large: With a range of roughly 23 to 85, age averaged approximately 60 years, and roughly 80% were male.

Germline CDR1 and CDR2: SEHNR and FQNEAQ (reference sequence). Losses at the gene ends were 4 bases for V and 3 bases for J; bases not matched to a gene: 4. This CDR3 is built from 14 residues. Clones were read by immunoSEQ multiplex PCR, and TCRdb kept only the in-frame ones, dropping some. Altogether over 65,000 clones are present, roughly four fifths being singletons, with the ten largest covering 5.5%. The chain combines TRBV7-9 with TRBJ2-7, with TRBD1 matching 9 bases. Here the sequenced sample was CD4+ or CD8+ T cells sorted from blood, taken in a trial of the OX40 agonist ivuxolimab. The TCR sequence derives from an adult with an advanced solid tumor such as melanoma, head and neck, liver or kidney cancer. As DNA, the CDR3 is TGTGCCAGCAGCTGGACAGGGGTCCTCTACGAGCAGTACTTC. Protein: CASSWTGVLYEQYF.